The 12 T cell receptor beta chains below were found in one sample sequenced in a study of blood T cells in healthy people across ages. For the second PCR, which ran for roughly 6 to 11 cycles, a sample-barcoded 5' primer and a J-beta primer mix were used. TCRdb re-analysed the 5' RACE reads in MiXCR, keeping a single row per CDR3 protein. The sample holds some 1.5 million distinct CDR3 sequences, 28% seen once. The sequencing input was blood. The source of these receptors is a woman between 25 and 40 years old in good health.

This clonotype showed up just a few times. The J gene is TRBJ1-6, the V gene TRBV20-1, with 9 bases matching TRBD1. The germline V gene encodes CDR1 DFQATT and CDR2 SNEGSKA (reference sequence). The ends lost 1 base at V and 0 bases at J; junction bases unmatched: 4. This CDR3 region has 17 residues. The CDR3 is CSARAGQGFSYNSPLHF. CDR3 nucleotides: TGCAGTGCTAGAGCCGGACAGGGGTTCTCCTATAATTCACCCCTCCACTTT.

A single count supports this clonotype. The chain recombines TRBV6-1 with TRBJ2-1; D perhaps matches TRBD2 (7 bases). Per germline, CDR1 MNHNS and CDR2 SASEGT. There are 15 residues in the CDR3. Trimming cost V 4 bases and J 6 bases, with 16 bases left between them. The CDR3 here is CASSGRGGASNEQFF. In DNA form, the CDR3 reads TGTGCCAGCAGTGGTCGAGGGGGGGCCTCCAATGAGCAGTTCTTC.

This clonotype showed up just a few times. The chain has TRBV7-2 and TRBJ1-3; no clear D. V was shortened by 10 bases and J by 4 bases, with 5 bases between the two germline ends. The CDR3 has 10 amino acids. Germline CDR1 reads SGHTA; CDR2 reads FQGNSA. The CDR3 loop reads CAIQGNTIYF. In DNA, the CDR3 is TGTGCCATCCAAGGAAACACCATATATTTT. Supplemented by reference TRBV7-2 and TRBJ1-3, the full variable domain reads GAGVSQSPSNKVTEKGKDVELRCDPISGHTALYWYRQSLGQGLEFLIYFQGNSAPDKSGLPSDRFSAERTGGSVSTLTIQRTQQEDSAVYLCAIQGNTIYFGEGSWLTVV.

This clonotype was counted a few times. The chain couples TRBV12-3 or TRBV12-4 to TRBJ1-6; tentatively, D is TRBD1 (6 bases). This CDR3 has 13 amino acids. The ends were cut back, 6 bases at V and 9 bases at J, with 12 bases in the middle. DNA of the CDR3: TGTGCCAGCAGGAGGGGGGGGCGTTCACCCCTCCACTTT. It codes for CASRRGGRSPLHF.

The sample holds many counts of this clonotype. This rearrangement joins TRBV20-1 to TRBJ2-7, with a weak D call TRBD1 (6 bases). The length of the CDR3 is 13 residues. With 8 bases removed from V and 4 bases from J, the gap between germline ends came to 18 bases. CDR1 and CDR2 (germline): DFQATT, SNEGSKA (reference sequence). The CDR3 region is CSSFTEQGYEQYF. The CDR3 nucleotides are TGCAGTTCTTTTACCGAACAGGGATACGAGCAGTACTTC.

The J gene is TRBJ1-2, the V gene TRBV12-3 or TRBV12-4, with a tentative D call TRBD1 (5 bases). Deletions cut 5 bases from V and 7 bases from J, with 17 bases between. The CDR3 is made up of 14 amino acids. The CDR3 DNA reads as TGTGCCAGCAGTCCCCCGGGGCTTCTAGGTGGCTACACCTTC. This encodes CASSPPGLLGGYTF.

This clonotype was seen ten or more times. The J gene is TRBJ2-5, the V gene TRBV10-2; a weak D match, TRBD2 (6 bases). CDR1 and CDR2 (germline): WSHSY, SAAADI. The V gene lost 0 bases and the J gene lost 11 bases, with 19 bases spanning the gap. The CDR3 covers 15 residues. CDR3 DNA sequence: TGCGCCAGCAGTGAGTCGAAACAACTAGCCGGGAAGCAGTACTTC. Protein: CASSESKQLAGKQYF.

There are a few counts of this clonotype. Relative to the germline gene, one junction end is altered; a read error may explain this. V is TRBV7-8 and J is TRBJ2-4; D not certain. The end of the DNA is better explained by TRBJ2-5, so the J call may be wrong. Germline lookup yields CDR1 SGHVS and CDR2 FQNEAQ. The CDR3 runs 17 residues. The CDR3, as DNA: TGTGCCAACAGCTTAGAGGCTAGATTACCGGTGCGAGAGACCCAGTACTTC. Its translation: CANSLEARLPVRETQYF.

The CDR3 DNA reads TGTGCCAGCAAGACAGGGAACAATCAGCCCCAGCATTTT. It yields the protein CASKTGNNQPQHF. The chain couples TRBV2 to TRBJ1-5, with 7 bases that match TRBD1. Germline-derived CDR1 and CDR2 are SNHLY and FYNNEI. V was clipped by 7 bases and J by 3 bases; unmatched bases: 3. The CDR3 totals 13 residues.

The rearrangement links TRBV7-2 to TRBJ2-6, with 7 nucleotides matching TRBD1. CDR3 size: 16 residues. J lost 0 bases, V lost 3 bases, and 2 bases had no gene match. In germline, CDR1 is SGHTA, CDR2 FQGNSA. The CDR3 protein is CASSFRQGSGANVLTF. CDR3 sequence (DNA): TGTGCCAGCAGCTTCAGACAGGGCTCTGGGGCCAACGTCCTGACTTTC. The variable domain in full, completed from reference TRBV7-2 and TRBJ2-6, reads GAGVSQSPSNKVTEKGKDVELRCDPISGHTALYWYRQSLGQGLEFLIYFQGNSAPDKSGLPSDRFSAERTGGSVSTLTIQRTQQEDSAVYLCASSFRQGSGANVLTFGAGSRLTVL.

V usage is TRBV27 and J usage is TRBJ1-2; perhaps TRBD1 as D (6 bases). V was shortened by 6 bases and J by 5 bases, with 16 bases between the two germline ends. The CDR3 loop spans 14 amino acids. The germline CDR1 and CDR2 sequences are MNHEY and SMNVEV (reference sequence). The CDR3 DNA reads as TGTGCCAGCAGAAAGAGGGGGGGCGCTTATGGCTACACCTTC. Encoded protein: CASRKRGGAYGYTF.

Regarding this clonotype: This may be a read error: a much more frequent sequence differs by one nucleotide. J is TRBJ2-4 and V is TRBV5-5; possible D gene TRBD1, 6 bases. Germline V gene sequence: CDR1 SGHKS, CDR2 YYEKEE (reference sequence). V was shortened by 4 bases and J by 2 bases, with 16 bases between the two germline ends. CDR3 length: 16 residues. CDR3 DNA: TGTGCCAGCAGCGAACGGACAGCACTAACCAAAAACATTCAGTACTTC. Translated, it gives CASSERTALTKNIQYF.